This passage covers 26 T cell receptor beta chains from one sample sequenced in a study of breast tumors, draining lymph nodes, adjacent tissues. Samples came from axillary lymph nodes draining the breast cancer. TCRdb fed the multiplex PCR reads into MiXCR, producing one record per CDR3 protein. The sample gives around 170,000 distinct CDR3 sequences, approximately 33% of which show up once; 3.5% to 4.5% is in the top ten. Source material: axillary lymph node tissue. These receptors all come from a female donor with breast cancer. Some clones in this sample may be carry-over from other donors' samples.

This clonotype was seen ten or more times. The genes are TRBV12-3 or TRBV12-4 and TRBJ1-4; D perhaps matches TRBD1 (6 bases). This CDR3 is built from 17 residues. The V gene lost 6 bases and the J gene lost 4 bases, with 21 bases spanning the gap. CDR3 sequence reads: CASSPGRGRRDNEKLFF. The CDR3 DNA is TGTGCCAGCAGCCCAGGCAGGGGAAGGCGTGATAATGAAAAACTGTTTTTT.

This clonotype was seen ten or more times. The chain carries TRBV12-3 or TRBV12-4 and TRBJ2-1; D is perhaps TRBD1 or TRBD2 (5 bases each). CDR3 size: 17 residues. Trimming removed 5 bases at V and 7 bases at J, with 24 bases between. CDR3 coding DNA: TGTGCCAGCAGTCCCCCTCGGGGCAGGGCGGTGGGAAATGAGCAGTTCTTC. The encoded protein is CASSPPRGRAVGNEQFF.

As for this clonotype: As the CDR3 is not closed by the conserved phenylalanine or tryptophan, this likely results from a read error. The DNA is left out, because the CDR3 cannot be placed on it with certainty; the CDR3 is given as TCRdb lists it. The chain employs TRBV2 and TRBJ2-5; no check of the table's D call, TRBD2, against the DNA was made. The CDR3 has 16 amino acids, counting both end residues. Germline CDR1 reads SNHLY; CDR2 reads FYNNEI. CDR3 in amino acids: CASSEILAGGPRDPVL.

This chain uses TRBV5-6 with TRBJ2-1; 11 positions match TRBD2. After removal of 4 bases from V and 0 bases from J, the junction contained 3 bases not matched to a gene. The germline gives CDR1 SGHDT, CDR2 YYEEEE. The CDR3 runs 16 residues. This CDR3 is CASSTGTSGSYNEQFF. The DNA for the CDR3 is TGTGCCAGCAGCACGGGGACTAGCGGCTCCTACAATGAGCAGTTCTTC.

This clonotype has ten or more counts. The chain joins TRBV29-1 to TRBJ2-7; perhaps TRBD1 as D (6 bases). V gave up 8 bases and J gave up 3 bases, with 14 bases separating them. CDR1 is SQVTM, CDR2 ANQGSEA, per germline. The CDR3 covers 12 residues. CDR3 sequence: CSTRQAGYEQYF. Here the CDR3 DNA reads TGCAGCACAAGACAGGCAGGCTACGAGCAGTACTTC.

The chain carries TRBV7-3 and TRBJ2-3; TRBD1 is a possible D gene (6 bases). Between the trimmed V and J ends, which lost 5 bases and 2 bases, there was a span of 14 bases. This CDR3 spans 15 amino acids. The V gene's germline CDR1 is SGHTA and CDR2 FQGTGA. The CDR3 protein is CASSPQQGITDTQYF. In nucleotides, the CDR3 is TGTGCCAGCAGCCCCCAACAGGGCATCACAGATACGCAGTATTTT.

With respect to this clonotype: The germline gene is not matched at one end of the junction; a read error may be the cause. The rearrangement links TRBV9 to TRBJ2-5, with 10 nucleotides matching TRBD2. CDR1 and CDR2 (germline): SGDLS, YYNGEE. This CDR3 region has 16 residues. The CDR3 DNA reads TGTGCCAGCAGCGTAGGGGGAGCGGGAGGGCGAGGGACCCTGTACTTC. Amino acid sequence: CASSVGGAGGRGTLYF.

V is TRBV27 and J is TRBJ2-3; 10 bases are a match to TRBD2. The V gene's germline CDR1 is MNHEY and CDR2 SMNVEV (reference sequence). Trimming at V came to 7 bases and at J to 3 bases, leaving 10 bases not matched to a gene. The CDR3 runs to 16 residues. CDR3 DNA sequence: TGTGCCAGCACCCAGCCTAGCGGGAGTAGAACAGATACGCAGTATTTT. As protein: CASTQPSGSRTDTQYF.

This clonotype was seen ten or more times. The chain employs TRBV20-1 and TRBJ2-3; D gene uncertain. Germline-derived CDR1 and CDR2 are DFQATT and SNEGSKA (reference sequence). V was trimmed by 4 bases and J by 3 bases, leaving 11 bases between them. CDR3 size: 13 residues. Here the CDR3 reads CSATQTITDTQYF. The CDR3 DNA reads as TGCAGTGCTACCCAGACCATTACAGATACGCAGTATTTT.

For this clonotype: The CDR3 does not close with the conserved phenylalanine or tryptophan, likely indicating a read error. The limits of the CDR3 on the DNA are not certain, so only TCRdb's listed CDR3 is given. The chain recombines TRBV4-1 with TRBJ1-6. The CDR3 spans 9 residues, counting both ends. Per the germline V gene, CDR1 is MGHRA and CDR2 is YSYEKL. CDR3 region: CASSQETSY.

This clonotype was seen many times. The V call is TRBV30, the J call TRBJ2-5; 10 positions match TRBD2. Germline V lookup: CDR1 GTSNPN, CDR2 SVGIG (reference sequence). The ends lost 0 bases at V and 2 bases at J; junction bases unmatched: 6. This CDR3 has 16 residues. CDR3 amino acids: CAWSVPGLAAQETQYF. The CDR3 DNA reads as TGTGCCTGGAGTGTACCAGGACTAGCGGCACAAGAGACCCAGTACTTC.

The chain carries TRBV11-1 and TRBJ2-5, with TRBD2 matching 7 bases. This CDR3 is built from 16 residues. V lost 0 bases and J lost 2; bases outside the gene matches: 6. Germline-derived CDR1 and CDR2 are SGHAT and FQDESV (reference sequence). The CDR3 is CASSLALAAGQETQYF. The CDR3 DNA reads TGTGCCAGCAGCTTAGCCCTAGCGGCGGGGCAAGAGACCCAGTACTTC.

On this clonotype: The junction departs from the called germline gene at one end, perhaps through a read error. The chain employs TRBV2 and TRBJ2-7; D is perhaps TRBD1 (5 bases). Germline V gives CDR1 SNHLY, CDR2 FYNNEI. The CDR3 totals 14 residues. Written as DNA, the CDR3 is TGTGCCACGCGCCGCGGACATTCGTCCTATGAGCAGTACTTC. This translates into CATRRGHSSYEQYF. Using reference TRBV2 and TRBJ2-7 for the parts outside the CDR3, the full variable domain is EPEVTQTPSHQVTQMGQEVILRCVPISNHLYFYWYRQILGQKVEFLVSFYNNEISEKSEIFDDQFSVERPDGSNFTLKIRSTKLEDSAMYFCATRRGHSSYEQYFGPGTRLTVT.

This clonotype appeared many times. This chain links TRBV18 with TRBJ2-5, with TRBD2 as a possible D gene (6 bases). The germline V gene encodes CDR1 KGHSH and CDR2 LQKENI. V was cut by 3 bases and J by 7 bases, with 15 bases left in between. The CDR3 runs to 14 residues. The CDR3 DNA sequence: TGTGCCAGCTCACCGGACCGGGAGCCAGGGACCCAGTACTTC. It encodes CASSPDREPGTQYF.

This clonotype was detected ten times or more. The gene calls are TRBV5-6 and TRBJ2-1; TRBD2 agrees at 7 bases. With 0 bases clipped from V and 7 bases from J, the junction kept 10 bases outside the gene matches. The CDR3 length is 16 residues. Germline V lookup: CDR1 SGHDT, CDR2 YYEEEE. CDR3 nucleotides: TGTGCCAGCAGCTTGGTTAGCGGGTTTTCGGGGAATGAGCAGTTCTTC. It specifies CASSLVSGFSGNEQFF.

In this sample, this clonotype turned up a few times. The rearrangement joins TRBV29-1 to TRBJ1-1; 7 bases agree with TRBD1. The ends lost 6 bases at V and 0 bases at J; junction bases unmatched: 4. The CDR3 totals 13 residues. Germline V CDR1 and CDR2: SQVTM, ANQGSEA. The CDR3 spells CSVPGTVNTEAFF. CDR3 coding DNA: TGCAGCGTGCCCGGGACAGTGAACACTGAAGCTTTCTTT.

On this clonotype: This may be a read error, as it is one base from a much larger clone. Without the conserved terminal phenylalanine or tryptophan, this CDR3 likely stems from a read error. The J gene is TRBJ2-5, the V gene TRBV11-3; 9 bases are a match to TRBD1. The CDR3 runs to 14 residues. Trimming removed 2 bases from V and 5 bases from J; junction bases left unmatched: 3. Germline values: CDR1 SGHNT, CDR2 YENEEA. The CDR3 spells CASSLYRGRETQYS. CDR3 nucleotides: TGTGCCAGCAGCTTATACAGGGGGCGTGAGACCCAGTACTCC.

The J gene is TRBJ1-5, the V gene TRBV15, with 10 positions matching TRBD1. The V gene end was trimmed by 4 bases and the J gene end by 6 bases; junction bases not matched to a gene: 9. Germline CDR1 LNHNV, CDR2 YYDKDF (reference sequence). The CDR3 has 16 amino acids. The CDR3 reads CATSKAGTGVCQPQHF. The CDR3 DNA is TGTGCCACCAGCAAAGCCGGGACAGGGGTTTGTCAGCCCCAGCATTTT.

This sequence joins TRBV6-5 and TRBJ1-2; TRBD1 might be the D (6 bases). In germline, CDR1 is MNHEY, CDR2 SVGAGI. The CDR3 runs to 17 residues. The V end lost 2 bases, the J end lost 8 bases, and 24 bases lay between the germline ends. DNA of the CDR3: TGTGCCAGCAGTTACACCGCCGGGACATCCTCTTCGGGAGGCTACACCTTC. Amino acid sequence: CASSYTAGTSSSGGYTF.

This clonotype was detected many times. The CDR3 sequence is CASSVNKNTEAFF. CDR3 in DNA: TGTGCCAGCAGCGTAAACAAGAACACTGAAGCTTTCTTT. The V and J genes are TRBV6-1 and TRBJ1-1; D is ambiguous. This CDR3 comprises 13 residues. Germline V lookup: CDR1 MNHNS, CDR2 SASEGT. V was pared by 6 bases and J by 1 base, with 9 bases between.

Notes on this clonotype: The junction and the germline gene differ at one end; a read error may be behind it. This chain connects TRBV9 to TRBJ1-3; TRBD1 matches at 9 bases. The CDR3 totals 14 residues. The germline CDR1 and CDR2 sequences are SGDLS and YYNGEE. CDR3 in amino acids: CASSRKQGANTISF. As DNA, the CDR3 is TGTGCCAGCAGCAGGAAACAGGGGGCGAACACCATATCCTTT.

This clonotype was counted ten times or more. This rearrangement joins TRBV6-4 to TRBJ2-5; D remains ambiguous. V was clipped by 6 bases and J by 5 bases, with 10 bases between them. Germline lookup yields CDR1 MRHNA and CDR2 SNTAGT. This CDR3 has 12 amino acids. The CDR3 DNA reads as TGTGCCAGCAGACCCTACCCGGAGACCCAGTACTTC. Residues: CASRPYPETQYF.

This clonotype was seen at least ten times. V usage is TRBV11-3 and J usage is TRBJ1-6; D is unclear. Trimming left V 1 base short and J 8 bases short, with 12 bases between. The CDR3 loop spans 15 amino acids. The germline V gene has CDR1 SGHNT and CDR2 YENEEA. In nucleotides, the CDR3 is TGTGCCAGCAGCTTAGCCGGAGGGTACGATTCACCCCTCCACTTT. It codes for CASSLAGGYDSPLHF.

This clonotype was counted many times. V gene TRBV7-8 combines with J gene TRBJ2-3; D possibly uses TRBD1 or TRBD2 (6 bases each). Looked up from germline, CDR1 is SGHVS and CDR2 is FQNEAQ. This CDR3 spans 17 amino acids. Trimming left V 5 bases short and J 1 base short, with 19 bases between. This CDR3 is CASSRGGGPLGTDTQYF. The DNA of the CDR3 is TGTGCCAGCAGCCGAGGAGGGGGGCCCTTGGGCACAGATACGCAGTATTTT.

Ten or more counts support this clonotype. The rearrangement links TRBV20-1 to TRBJ2-1; D not certain. CDR1 and CDR2 from the germline V gene are DFQATT and SNEGSKA (reference sequence). V was shortened by 3 bases and J by 3 bases, with 9 bases between the two germline ends. This CDR3 contains 13 residues. CDR3 loop: CSARGQIYNEQFF. The CDR3 region has the DNA TGCAGTGCTAGGGGCCAGATCTACAATGAGCAGTTCTTC.

The V gene is TRBV2, the J gene TRBJ1-3, with no clear D. Per germline, CDR1 SNHLY and CDR2 FYNNEI. The CDR3 length is 14 residues. V shed 7 bases and J shed 8 bases, with 18 bases lying between them. CDR3 sequence: CASTGVDYGYTIYF. In DNA, the CDR3 is TGTGCCAGCACCGGAGTGGACTATGGCTACACCATATATTTT.